The next 23 T cell receptor beta chains were all read from a single sample in a study of tumor-infiltrating lymphocytes in primary liver carcinoma. The source material, 20-30 mg of unsorted bulk tissue, was used to co-extract RNA and DNA. Using a constant-region primer together with ProtoScript II reverse transcriptase, TCR beta cDNA was made from about 500 ng of total RNA. Slightly modified ARM-PCR served as the procedure for the TCR beta libraries. These libraries came from three rounds of nested multiplex PCR. The study ran its first two PCR rounds for nine to eleven cycles each, using TRBV1-TRBV30 forward primers and a C-beta reverse primer. TCRdb redid the calling of the multiplex PCR reads with MiXCR, one entry per CDR3 protein. The sample has about 110,000 distinct CDR3 sequences, 65% seen once. Sequenced input: liver tumor tissue from sampling region 1. As for subset: tumor region T1, superior pole. The origin of the receptors is a woman in her fifties or sixties with primary liver carcinoma and hepatitis B virus infection.

With regard to this clonotype: A much larger clone lies one base from this, so it may be a read error. The chain employs TRBV6-2 or TRBV6-3 and TRBJ1-5; TRBD1 aligns across 8 bases. Germline CDR1 MNHEY, CDR2 SVGEGT. The CDR3 loop spans 13 amino acids. CDR3 nucleotides: TGTGCCGGCAGAACAGGGGGGGGACAGCCCCAGCATTTT. Translating gives CAGRTGGGQPQHF.

This clonotype was picked up one time. At one boundary the junction diverges from the germline segment, which might be a read error. The chain uses TRBV11-3 and TRBJ2-1, with 12 bases aligning to TRBD2. The CDR3 totals 19 residues. Germline-derived CDR1 and CDR2 are SGHNT and YENEEA. The chain's CDR3 is CASSLGETSGSLVYNEQFF. The CDR3 DNA reads TGTGCCAGCAGCTTAGGCGAGACTAGCGGGAGTCTGGTATACAATGAGCAGTTCTTT.

This clonotype was seen ten or more times. V usage is TRBV29-1 and J usage is TRBJ1-5; D ambiguous. V was pared by 4 bases and J by 2 bases, with 9 bases between. The CDR3 has 13 amino acids. Germline CDR1 SQVTM, CDR2 ANQGSEA. CDR3 in DNA: TGCAGCGTTGGTACGACGGGCAATCAGCCCCAGCATTTT. Translated, it gives CSVGTTGNQPQHF.

This clonotype was picked up a small number of times. Possible read error: a much larger clone is one base away. The rearrangement joins TRBV29-1 to TRBJ2-3; a weak D match, TRBD2 (6 bases). This CDR3 is built from 14 residues. Germline V gene lookup returns CDR1 SQVTM and CDR2 ANQGSEA. The CDR3 region has the DNA TGCAACGTTGAAGGGACTCCTGATTTAGATACGCAGTATTTT. Translating it yields CNVEGTPDLDTQYF.

In regard to this clonotype: The junction does not match germline at one end; this may be a read error. V is TRBV11-2 and J is TRBJ2-3; no clear D gene. The CDR3 is made up of 16 amino acids. The germline gives CDR1 SGHAT, CDR2 FQNNGV. The CDR3 loop is CANSSTRLHGADTQYF. In DNA form, the CDR3 reads TGTGCCAACAGCTCGACCCGGTTACATGGGGCAGATACGCAGTATTTT.

This sequence joins TRBV5-1 and TRBJ2-3; 10 positions match TRBD1. This CDR3 contains 13 residues. CDR1 SGHRS and CDR2 YFSETQ come from the germline V gene. V lost 7 bases and J lost 2; bases outside the gene matches: 1. CDR3 coding DNA: TGCGCCAGCGGGACAGGGGTCACAGATACGCAGTATTTT. This sequence encodes CASGTGVTDTQYF.

Concerning this clonotype: A single base separates this from a much larger clone, so it may be a read error. V gene TRBV6-5 combines with J gene TRBJ1-1; 7 nucleotides align to TRBD1. The CDR3 spans 14 residues. Germline CDR1 MNHEY, CDR2 SVGAGI. CDR3 region: CASNHRGRNTETFF. CDR3 nucleotides: TGTGCCAGCAACCACAGGGGACGGAACACTGAAACTTTCTTT.

This chain joins TRBV12-3 or TRBV12-4 and TRBJ2-2; D is ambiguous. Trimming cost V 3 bases and J 5 bases, with 7 bases left between them. The length of the CDR3 is 13 residues. This chain's CDR3 is CASSLTETGELFF. In DNA form, the CDR3 reads TGTGCCAGCAGTTTGACCGAGACCGGGGAGCTGTTTTTT.

Concerning this clonotype: Without the conserved terminal phenylalanine or tryptophan, this CDR3 likely stems from a read error. The chain recombines TRBV11-3 with TRBJ2-1; D possibly corresponds to TRBD1 (5 bases). This CDR3 comprises 16 residues. The germline gives CDR1 SGHNT, CDR2 YENEEA. The CDR3 region is CASGKGVGEKDNGQFV. CDR3 in DNA: TGTGCCAGCGGGAAGGGCGTAGGCGAAAAGGACAATGGGCAGTTCGTC.

Turning to this clonotype: A much bigger clone sits one base away, suggesting this may be a read error. The missing conserved phenylalanine or tryptophan at the end of this CDR3 makes a read error likely. The genes are TRBV10-3 and TRBJ1-1; D call uncertain. There are 17 residues in the CDR3. Trimming took 4 bases from V and 1 from J, leaving 19 bases between them. Germline V gene sequence: CDR1 ENHRY, CDR2 SYGVKD. Here the CDR3 reads CAISARGFEGANTEAFL. The DNA of the CDR3 is TGTGCCATCAGTGCCCGGGGATTTGAGGGAGCGAACACTGAAGCTTTCTTA.

J is TRBJ2-6 and V is TRBV29-1; no reliable D call. The V gene's germline CDR1 is SQVTM and CDR2 ANQGSEA. This CDR3 is built from 14 residues. CDR3 sequence reads: CSAGVGTGANVLTF. DNA of the CDR3: TGCAGTGCCGGAGTGGGAACTGGGGCCAACGTCCTGACTTTC.

This clonotype was seen a single time. No conserved phenylalanine or tryptophan is present at the end of the CDR3, so a read error is the likely explanation. The chain carries TRBV5-1 and TRBJ2-7; the D is unclear. The CDR3 covers 14 residues. CDR1 is SGHRS, CDR2 YFSETQ, per germline. CDR3 nucleotides: TGCGCCAGCAGCTTGGACAGCCAAGCCTACGAACAGTACTTA. Encoded protein: CASSLDSQAYEQYL.

About this clonotype itself: One junction end does not reproduce the germline sequence, and a read error may be involved. The chain joins TRBV4-1 to TRBJ2-7; D uncertain. The CDR3 covers 14 residues. Looked up from germline, CDR1 is MGHRA and CDR2 is YSYEKL. Written as DNA, the CDR3 is TGCGCCAGCAGCCAAGCGGAGAGCCCCTACGACCAGTACTTC. This sequence encodes CASSQAESPYDQYF.

There are many counts of this clonotype. This chain uses TRBV6-6 with TRBJ2-6; possibly TRBD2 for D (5 bases). V was trimmed by 7 bases and J by 0 bases, leaving 10 bases between them. Germline loops: CDR1 MNHNY, CDR2 SVGAGI (reference sequence). This CDR3 contains 15 residues. The CDR3 here is CASIRGNSGANVLTF. In DNA, the CDR3 is TGTGCCAGCATCCGAGGGAACTCTGGGGCCAACGTCCTGACTTTC.

Comments on this clonotype: This may come from a read error, since a much larger clone is one base off. The CDR3 region is CASSDSKNEQFF. The DNA for the CDR3 is TGTGCCAGCAGCGACTCAAAGAATGAGCAGTTCTTC. The genes are TRBV5-4 and TRBJ2-1; D not resolved. Germline loops: CDR1 SGHNT, CDR2 YYREEE (reference sequence). The V and J ends lost 4 bases and 7 bases respectively, with 9 bases between them. This CDR3 region has 12 residues.

In this sample, this clonotype turned up once. Its ends do not fully match the called genes, so a read error is possible. The V and J genes are TRBV28 and TRBJ2-7; D possibly corresponds to TRBD1 (5 bases). Germline values: CDR1 MDHEN, CDR2 SYDVKM. This CDR3 spans 17 amino acids. Here the CDR3 DNA reads TGTGCCAGCAGTTTTCAACTCCTGGACACTTCCTCCTACGAGCAGTACTTT. Protein sequence: CASSFQLLDTSSYEQYF.

Concerning this clonotype: At one end, the junction sequence differs from germline, possibly due to a read error. J is TRBJ2-5 and V is TRBV11-2; no definite D call. The germline CDR1 and CDR2 sequences are SGHAT and FQNNGV. This CDR3 spans 11 amino acids. The DNA for the CDR3 is TGTGCCAGCAGCTCCTTAAAGACCCATTACTTC. Translation gives CASSSLKTHYF. The full variable domain, rest sourced from reference TRBV11-2 and TRBJ2-5, is EAGVAQSPRYKIIEKRQSVAFWCNPISGHATLYWYQQILGQGPKLLIQFQNNGVVDDSQLPKDRFSAERLKGVDSTLKIQPAKLEDSAVYLCASSSLKTHYFGPGTRLLVL.

This clonotype was seen repeatedly, ten times or more. The chain recombines TRBV5-6 with TRBJ2-5; 7 bases match TRBD2. The CDR3 is made up of 21 amino acids. Germline V gene data show CDR1 as SGHDT and CDR2 as YYEEEE. The V gene end was trimmed by 0 bases and the J gene end by 4 bases; junction bases not matched to a gene: 24. As DNA, the CDR3 is TGTGCCAGCAGCTTGGGCTCTCGCGGGAGAGGTGGGCTGGACGCTAGAGAGACCCAGTACTTC. As protein: CASSLGSRGRGGLDARETQYF.

This clonotype was seen repeatedly, ten times or more. The rearrangement joins TRBV29-1 to TRBJ2-7; 10 bases agree with TRBD2. The ends lost 7 bases at V and 0 bases at J; junction bases unmatched: 15. From germline, CDR1 is SQVTM and CDR2 ANQGSEA. The CDR3 contains 17 residues. CDR3 in DNA: TGCAGCGCCTTTGGACTAGCGGCCCCCCTGAGCTCCTACGAGCAGTACTTC. This translates into CSAFGLAAPLSSYEQYF.

In this sample, this clonotype turned up many times. V usage is TRBV29-1 and J usage is TRBJ2-5; maybe TRBD1 (5 bases). The CDR3 is 14 amino acids. Germline CDR1 SQVTM, CDR2 ANQGSEA. Deletions cut 3 bases from V and 5 bases from J, with 16 bases between. CDR3 nucleotide sequence: TGCAGCGTTGATGTTTGGGCGACAGCGGAGACCCAGTACTTC. It is translated as CSVDVWATAETQYF.

This clonotype was detected many times. The V call is TRBV6-2 or TRBV6-3, the J call TRBJ2-1; no clear D gene. V was trimmed by 7 bases and J by 2 bases, leaving 9 bases between them. The CDR3 covers 13 residues. Germline V gene lookup returns CDR1 MNHEY and CDR2 SVGEGT. The chain's CDR3 is CASTPIAYNEQFF. The CDR3 DNA sequence: TGTGCCAGCACCCCCATAGCCTACAATGAGCAGTTCTTC.

This clonotype showed up many times. The rearrangement joins TRBV6-2 or TRBV6-3 to TRBJ2-7, with 9 bases fitting TRBD1. Germline CDR1 and CDR2: MNHEY and SVGEGT. The V segment lost 5 bases and the J segment 3 bases; nucleotides outside the gene matches: 8. The CDR3 has 15 residues. The DNA of the CDR3 is TGTGCCAGCAGTACCACCGGGACAGGGCTCTACGAGCAGTACTTC. It encodes CASSTTGTGLYEQYF.

A note on this clonotype: One end of the junction is discordant with germline, which a read error may explain. The V call is TRBV28, the J call TRBJ2-1; D gene uncertain. The CDR3 loop spans 13 amino acids. Germline V gene lookup returns CDR1 MDHEN and CDR2 SYDVKM. The CDR3 nucleotides read TGTGCCACCAGTCCCCGGAAGGGCCCTGAGCAGTTCTTC. Protein product: CATSPRKGPEQFF. The full variable domain, rest sourced from reference TRBV28 and TRBJ2-1, is DVKVTQSSRYLVKRTGEKVFLECVQDMDHENMFWYRQDPGLGLRLIYFSYDVKMKEKGDIPEGYSVSREKKERFSLILESASTNQTSMYLCATSPRKGPEQFFGPGTRLTVL.